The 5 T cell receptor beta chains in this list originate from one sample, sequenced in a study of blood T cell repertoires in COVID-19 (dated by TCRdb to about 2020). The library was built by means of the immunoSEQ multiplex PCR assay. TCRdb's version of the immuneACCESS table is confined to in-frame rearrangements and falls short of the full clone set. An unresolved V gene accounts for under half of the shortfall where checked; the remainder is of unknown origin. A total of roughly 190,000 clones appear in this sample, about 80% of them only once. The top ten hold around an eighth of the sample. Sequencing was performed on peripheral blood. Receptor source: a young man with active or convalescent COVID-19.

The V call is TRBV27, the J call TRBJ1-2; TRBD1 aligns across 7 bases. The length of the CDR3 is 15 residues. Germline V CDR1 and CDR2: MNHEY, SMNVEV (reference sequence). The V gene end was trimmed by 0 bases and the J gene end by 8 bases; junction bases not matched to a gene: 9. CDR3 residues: CASSLSGTAPGGYTF. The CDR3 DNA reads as TGTGCCAGCAGTTTATCGGGGACAGCCCCGGGGGGCTACACCTTC.

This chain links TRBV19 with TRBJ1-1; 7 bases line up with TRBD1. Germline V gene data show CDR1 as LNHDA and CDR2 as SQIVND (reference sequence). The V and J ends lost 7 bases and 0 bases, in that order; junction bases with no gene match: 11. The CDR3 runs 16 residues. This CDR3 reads CASTAGGGRMNTEAFF. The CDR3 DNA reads TGTGCCAGTACCGCAGGGGGTGGGAGGATGAACACTGAAGCTTTCTTT.

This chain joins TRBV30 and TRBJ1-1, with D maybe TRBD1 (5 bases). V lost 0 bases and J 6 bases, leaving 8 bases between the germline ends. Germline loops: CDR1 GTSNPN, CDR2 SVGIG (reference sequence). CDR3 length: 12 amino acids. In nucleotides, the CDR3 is TGTGCCTGGAGTGTAGGAGGGGCTGAAGCTTTCTTT. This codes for CAWSVGGAEAFF.

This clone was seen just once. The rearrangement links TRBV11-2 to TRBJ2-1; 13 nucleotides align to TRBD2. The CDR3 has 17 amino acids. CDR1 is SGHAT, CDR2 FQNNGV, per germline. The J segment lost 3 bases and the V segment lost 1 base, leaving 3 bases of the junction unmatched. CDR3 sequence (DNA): TGTGCCAGCAGCTTAGGGACTAGCGGGAGACTCTACAATGAGCAGTTCTTC. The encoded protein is CASSLGTSGRLYNEQFF.

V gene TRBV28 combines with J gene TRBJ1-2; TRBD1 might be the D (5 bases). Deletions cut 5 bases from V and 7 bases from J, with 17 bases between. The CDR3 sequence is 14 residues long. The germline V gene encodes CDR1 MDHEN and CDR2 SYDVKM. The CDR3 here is CASSTGGNLGGYTF. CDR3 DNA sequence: TGTGCCAGCAGTACGGGGGGAAATCTCGGTGGCTACACCTTC.